The source of this T cell receptor beta chain is a study of CD8 T cells in Susac syndrome. Reverse transcription of about 0.45 to 1 ug RNA used random hexamers. Amplification of TCR beta CDR3 used immunoSEQ multiplex PCR across 54 Vbeta and 13 Jbeta. TCRdb re-analysed the immunoSEQ multiplex PCR reads in MiXCR, keeping a single row per CDR3 protein. The table has around 71,000 distinct CDR3 sequences, roughly 95% seen once. Blood CD8+ and CD4+ T cells underwent high-throughput TCR beta sequencing. The authors negatively isolated CD8+ and CD4+ T cells and FACS-enriched TEMRA cells. Germline V gene sequence: CDR1 SGHNT, CDR2 YYREEE (reference sequence). The CDR3 length is 14 residues. V shed 3 bases and J 5 bases; nucleotides not matched to a gene: 5.

The gene calls are TRBV5-4 and TRBJ2-3; 8 bases fit TRBD2. The specimen sequenced was CD4+ T cells from PBMCs. This clonotype originated in a human donor with multiple sclerosis. The CDR3 nucleotides read TGTGCCAGCAGCTCTACGGGGGGGCAAGATACGCAGTATTTT. This translates into CASSSTGGQDTQYF.